One sample yielded the 16 T cell receptor beta chains listed below, sequenced in a study of regulatory T cells in long-lasting Graves disease. Arm-PCR with iRepertoire HTBI primers amplified the CDR3 regions for these TCR beta libraries. TCRdb ran MiXCR on the multiplex PCR reads and lists one entry per CDR3 protein. Here the sample spans 400,000 to 450,000 distinct CDR3 sequences, roughly a quarter being singletons. Time point meaning: persistent/refractory GD, antithyroid drugs over 5 years with positive TRAb. PBMCs provided the RNA from which the TCR library was made. This sample comprised peripheral blood mononuclear cells (PBMCs), obtained when the disease was refractory, from a patient treated with antithyroid drugs. These receptor sequences come from a female donor with Graves disease.

This sequence joins TRBV7-9 and TRBJ2-5, with TRBD2 matching 7 bases. Trimming at V came to 2 bases and at J to 3 bases, leaving 6 bases not matched to a gene. The CDR3 has 15 residues. Germline V gene sequence: CDR1 SEHNR, CDR2 FQNEAQ (reference sequence). DNA for the CDR3: TGTGCCAGCAGCTTAAGCGGGAATACCAAAGAGACCCAGTACTTC. Translation: CASSLSGNTKETQYF.

V and J are TRBV6-2 or TRBV6-3 and TRBJ2-2, with 10 nucleotides matching TRBD1. CDR3 length: 14 residues. The germline V gene has CDR1 MNHEY and CDR2 SVGEGT. V shed 10 bases and J 1 base; nucleotides not matched to a gene: 3. The CDR3 region is CATGTGVNTGELFF. Here the CDR3 DNA reads TGTGCCACCGGGACAGGGGTGAACACCGGGGAGCTGTTTTTT.

This chain links TRBV6-1 with TRBJ2-2, with D possibly being TRBD2 (6 bases). This CDR3 comprises 15 residues. The germline CDR1 and CDR2 sequences are MNHNS and SASEGT. Trimming shortened V by 6 bases and J by 0 bases, and 11 bases separated the two germline ends. The CDR3 region has the DNA TGTGCCAGCAGAAGGGACTTGTCGAACACCGGGGAGCTGTTTTTT. The encoded protein is CASRRDLSNTGELFF.

This clonotype appeared a few times. This chain joins TRBV6-9 and TRBJ1-5; D is unclear. This CDR3 spans 15 amino acids. With 2 bases removed from V and 0 bases from J, the gap between germline ends came to 8 bases. Per the germline V gene, CDR1 is MNHGY and CDR2 is SVAAGI. The CDR3 DNA reads as TGTGCCAGCAGTTATGGGAGGGATAGCAATCAGCCCCAGCATTTT. This gives the protein CASSYGRDSNQPQHF.

The rearrangement links TRBV30 to TRBJ2-5, with 10 bases lining up with TRBD1. The J segment lost 4 bases and the V segment lost 3 bases, leaving 8 bases of the junction unmatched. The germline CDR1 and CDR2 sequences are GTSNPN and SVGIG (reference sequence). CDR3 size: 15 residues. CDR3 DNA sequence: TGTGCCTGGAGCCCCCGGCGGACAGGGGGAGAGACCCAGTACTTC. Amino acids: CAWSPRRTGGETQYF.

The V and J genes are TRBV6-1 and TRBJ1-5, with 9 bases identical to TRBD1. This CDR3 is built from 15 residues. J lost 5 bases, V lost 4 bases, and 6 bases had no gene match. Germline V gene sequence: CDR1 MNHNS, CDR2 SASEGT. The CDR3 DNA is TGTGCCAGCAGTGCAGGGACAGGGCCCCATCAGCCCCAGCATTTT. Protein product: CASSAGTGPHQPQHF.

The chain combines TRBV7-2 with TRBJ1-1, with 9 positions matching TRBD1. The V segment lost 6 bases and the J segment 5 bases; nucleotides outside the gene matches: 7. CDR1 and CDR2 (germline): SGHTA, FQGNSA. The CDR3 length is 14 residues. The chain's CDR3 is CASRPGTGSTEAFF. The CDR3 nucleotides are TGTGCCAGCAGGCCTGGGACAGGGAGTACTGAAGCTTTCTTT.

This clonotype appeared a few times. The gene calls are TRBV6-1 and TRBJ2-5; 7 bases map to TRBD2. The ends lost 6 bases at V and 4 bases at J; junction bases unmatched: 11. The CDR3 totals 15 residues. Germline values: CDR1 MNHNS, CDR2 SASEGT. CDR3: CASSFTWGGGETQYF. As DNA, the CDR3 is TGTGCCAGCAGCTTTACTTGGGGGGGTGGAGAGACCCAGTACTTC.

The J gene is TRBJ2-5, the V gene TRBV11-2, with D possibly matching TRBD1 (5 bases). V shed 5 bases and J shed 2 bases, with 9 bases lying between them. Germline values: CDR1 SGHAT, CDR2 FQNNGV. The CDR3 is 13 residues long. The CDR3 nucleotides read TGTGCCAGCAGCCCGGACACGCAAGAGACCCAGTACTTC. This codes for CASSPDTQETQYF. Full variable domain (missing parts from reference TRBV11-2 and TRBJ2-5): EAGVAQSPRYKIIEKRQSVAFWCNPISGHATLYWYQQILGQGPKLLIQFQNNGVVDDSQLPKDRFSAERLKGVDSTLKIQPAKLEDSAVYLCASSPDTQETQYFGPGTRLLVL.

This clonotype was seen a few times. This chain uses TRBV7-6 with TRBJ2-7, with 8 positions matching TRBD1. Trimming at V came to 7 bases and at J to 6 bases, leaving 5 bases not matched to a gene. CDR1 and CDR2 (germline): SGHVS, FNYEAQ. The CDR3 runs 12 residues. CDR3 sequence reads: CASNIGQGEQYF. The DNA of the CDR3 is TGTGCCAGCAACATCGGACAGGGCGAGCAGTACTTC.

This clonotype was seen repeatedly, ten times or more. The V gene is TRBV6-5, the J gene TRBJ1-1; no reliable D call. V dropped 2 bases and J dropped 4 bases, with 11 bases sitting between them. The CDR3 consists of 14 residues. CDR1 and CDR2 (germline): MNHEY, SVGAGI. CDR3 region: CASSYHMRGTEAFF. CDR3 DNA: TGTGCCAGCAGTTACCACATGCGGGGCACTGAAGCTTTCTTT.

This clonotype was seen a handful of times. V and J are TRBV11-2 and TRBJ1-1; 8 bases are shared with TRBD1. This CDR3 has 18 amino acids. Germline CDR1 is SGHAT and CDR2 is FQNNGV. The junction had 17 bases not matched to a gene; V was cut back by 4 bases and J by 4 bases. The CDR3 coding sequence is TGTGCCAGCAGCTCCCTTCTATGGACAGGGAGCGATGGCACTGAAGCTTTCTTT. Amino acids: CASSSLLWTGSDGTEAFF.

The chain couples TRBV5-1 to TRBJ2-7; D gene unclear. Germline V lookup: CDR1 SGHRS, CDR2 YFSETQ. Deletions cut 0 bases from V and 1 base from J, with 8 bases between. The length of the CDR3 is 14 residues. The CDR3 DNA is TGCGCCAGCAGCTTGGACCCGAGATCCTACGAGCAGTACTTC. As protein: CASSLDPRSYEQYF.

The chain has TRBV6-1 and TRBJ2-7, with 7 bases fitting TRBD2. The V segment lost 5 bases and the J segment 4 bases; nucleotides outside the gene matches: 8. The CDR3 extends over 14 amino acids. Germline V gives CDR1 MNHNS, CDR2 SASEGT. CDR3 DNA sequence: TGTGCCAGCAGTCCCCATAGACTAGCTTACGAGCAGTACTTC. Translation gives CASSPHRLAYEQYF.

This clonotype was found a few times. V and J are TRBV27 and TRBJ2-2; D gene uncertain. This CDR3 is built from 14 residues. V lost 0 bases, J lost 5 bases, and 7 bases lay in between. Looked up from germline, CDR1 is MNHEY and CDR2 is SMNVEV (reference sequence). The CDR3 sequence is CASSLSLQTGELFF. The CDR3 nucleotides read TGTGCCAGCAGTTTATCGTTGCAAACCGGGGAGCTGTTTTTT.

This chain uses TRBV6-2 or TRBV6-3 with TRBJ2-3; D is undetermined. Per the germline V gene, CDR1 is MNHEY and CDR2 is SVGEGT. The CDR3 length is 14 residues. The V end was cut by 6 bases, the J end by 5 bases, with 15 bases between. This chain's CDR3 is CASSLDPTGDTQYF. CDR3 DNA sequence: TGTGCCAGCAGCCTGGACCCGACCGGAGATACGCAGTATTTT.